This T cell receptor beta chain is from a study of CD8+ T cells in alopecia areata. Study-level information: Tofacitinib therapy lasting 6 to 18 months was followed by 6 months off drug. Overall study findings and caveats: Resident alphabeta T-cell populations of normal skin are likewise subject to sequencing in scalp samples.

RNA, once extracted, was reverse transcribed into cDNA for use as the sequencing template. Clones were read by immunoSEQ multiplex PCR, and TCRdb kept only the in-frame ones, dropping some. This sample has hundreds of thousands of clones, with under 70% found just once. The treatment is: oral pan-JAK inhibitor, 5-10 mg twice daily. This CDR3 is 15 amino acids long. Unmatched junction bases numbered 7, after V lost 6 bases and J lost 2 bases. The V gene's germline CDR1 is ENHRY and CDR2 SYGVKD. Turning to this clone: The antigen is undetermined.

Specimen: CD4+ T cells sorted from blood, collected between weeks 43 and 45, from a patient treated with tofacitinib. The chain carries TRBV10-3 and TRBJ1-2; 9 nucleotides align to TRBD1. The receptor was isolated from a human donor with alopecia areata. The CDR3 sequence: CAISPGQGRNYGYTF. As DNA, the CDR3 is TGTGCCATCAGCCCCGGACAGGGGAGAAACTATGGCTACACCTTC.